Presented here are 7 T cell receptor beta chains from one specimen sequenced in a study of circulating and synovial CD4+ cells in juvenile arthritis. This table comes from immunoSEQ multiplex PCR, and its TCRdb copy is limited to in-frame clones, with some not included. This sample carries some 35,000 clones, over 95% of them seen once, and the ten largest clones take around 0.17%. Material: CD4+ T cells from blood. These receptors originate from a human donor with juvenile idiopathic arthritis.

The V call is TRBV5-1, the J call TRBJ2-1, with D uncertain. Germline V lookup: CDR1 SGHRS, CDR2 YFSETQ. V lost 0 bases and J lost 8, with 15 bases in between. This CDR3 contains 15 residues. The CDR3: CASSLVPEPEDEQFF. Written as DNA, the CDR3 is TGCGCCAGCAGCTTGGTCCCAGAACCCGAGGATGAGCAGTTCTTC.

In this sample, this clone turned up once. This sequence joins TRBV7-9 and TRBJ2-5, with 12 bases matching TRBD2. The CDR3 consists of 17 residues. The germline gives CDR1 SEHNR, CDR2 FQNEAQ (reference sequence). The V gene end was trimmed by 0 bases and the J gene end by 1 base; junction bases not matched to a gene: 3. CDR3 in amino acids: CASSLAGTSGFQETQYF. The CDR3 coding sequence is TGTGCCAGCAGCTTAGCTGGGACTAGCGGGTTCCAAGAGACCCAGTACTTC.

This chain connects TRBV6-1 to TRBJ1-2; D gene uncertain. Germline V gene lookup returns CDR1 MNHNS and CDR2 SASEGT. The CDR3 has 12 residues. The germline V and J ends were trimmed by 6 bases and 3 bases, with 8 bases remaining between them. The CDR3 region has the DNA TGTGCCAGCAGCTCGAGGGACTATGGCTACACCTTC. Translation gives CASSSRDYGYTF.

This chain uses TRBV4-1 with TRBJ2-1, with 12 bases that match TRBD2. Germline V gene sequence: CDR1 MGHRA, CDR2 YSYEKL. V lost 0 bases to trimming and J lost 1 base; unmatched junction nucleotides: 13. The CDR3 loop spans 21 amino acids. The CDR3 DNA reads TGCGCCAGCAGCCAAGAAGGGTCAAAGGCTAGCGGGGGGGCATCCTACAATGAGCAGTTCTTC. Protein: CASSQEGSKASGGASYNEQFF.

The chain uses TRBV6-6 and TRBJ2-7, with D tentatively TRBD1 (6 bases). The CDR3 contains 12 residues. V dropped 8 bases and J dropped 3 bases, with 11 bases sitting between them. Germline V gene sequence: CDR1 MNHNY, CDR2 SVGAGI (reference sequence). CDR3 in DNA: TGTGCCAGCCCGGGACACTACTACGAGCAGTACTTC. Translated, it gives CASPGHYYEQYF.

The chain joins TRBV5-1 to TRBJ2-1; TRBD2 agrees at 9 bases. V lost 0 bases to trimming and J lost 3 bases; unmatched junction nucleotides: 4. Per germline, CDR1 SGHRS and CDR2 YFSETQ. CDR3 length equals 16 residues. The CDR3 is CASSLAVAGVYNEQFF. For the CDR3, the DNA is TGCGCCAGCAGCTTGGCAGTAGCGGGGGTCTACAATGAGCAGTTCTTC.

J is TRBJ1-5 and V is TRBV30, with D perhaps TRBD1 (6 bases). The germline V and J ends were trimmed by 4 bases and 0 bases, with 10 bases remaining between them. CDR3 size: 14 residues. The germline CDR1 and CDR2 sequences are GTSNPN and SVGIG (reference sequence). Here the CDR3 DNA reads TGTGCCTGGACGGGACACCTTAGCAATCAGCCCCAGCATTTT. This encodes CAWTGHLSNQPQHF.